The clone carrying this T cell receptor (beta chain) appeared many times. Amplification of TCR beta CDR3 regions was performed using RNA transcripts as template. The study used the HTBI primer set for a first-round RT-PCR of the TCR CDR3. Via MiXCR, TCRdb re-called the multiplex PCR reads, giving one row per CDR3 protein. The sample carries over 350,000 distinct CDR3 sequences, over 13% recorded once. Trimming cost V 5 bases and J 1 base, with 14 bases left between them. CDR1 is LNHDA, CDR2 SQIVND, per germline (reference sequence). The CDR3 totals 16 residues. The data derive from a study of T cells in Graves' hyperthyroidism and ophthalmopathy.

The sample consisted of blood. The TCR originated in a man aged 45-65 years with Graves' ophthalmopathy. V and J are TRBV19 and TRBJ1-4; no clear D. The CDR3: CASSPQAGLTNEKLFF. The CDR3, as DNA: TGTGCCAGTAGTCCACAAGCCGGTTTAACTAATGAAAAACTGTTTTTT.